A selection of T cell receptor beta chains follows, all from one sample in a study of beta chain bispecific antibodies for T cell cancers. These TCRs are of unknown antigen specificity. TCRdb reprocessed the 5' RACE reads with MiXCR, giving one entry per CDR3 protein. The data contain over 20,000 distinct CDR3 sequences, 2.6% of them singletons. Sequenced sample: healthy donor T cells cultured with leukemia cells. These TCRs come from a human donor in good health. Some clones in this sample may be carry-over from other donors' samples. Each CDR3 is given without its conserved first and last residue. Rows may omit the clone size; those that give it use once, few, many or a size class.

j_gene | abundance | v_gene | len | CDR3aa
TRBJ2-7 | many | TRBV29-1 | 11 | SVVAGNSYEQY
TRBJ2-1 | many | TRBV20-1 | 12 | SARADQSEDEQF
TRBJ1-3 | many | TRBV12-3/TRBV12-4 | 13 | ASSLGQGSGNTIY
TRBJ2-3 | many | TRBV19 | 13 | ASTLRGVSTDTQY
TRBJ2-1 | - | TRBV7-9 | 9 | ASSSNNEQF
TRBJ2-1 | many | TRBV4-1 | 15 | ASSYGLAGADANEQF
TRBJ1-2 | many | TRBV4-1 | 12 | ASSQDGLGFGYT
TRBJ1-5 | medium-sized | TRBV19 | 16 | ASSEFGSGARGNQPQH
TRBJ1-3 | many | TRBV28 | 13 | ASSLCQGAGNTIY
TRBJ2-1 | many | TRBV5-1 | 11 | ASSLDRGDEQF